What follows are 12 T cell receptor beta chains derived from one specimen sequenced in a study of preoperative IRX-2 immunotherapy in early breast cancer (dated 2019 in TCRdb). This specimen's treatment or condition label, per the study, means: preoperative locoregional IRX-2 cytokine immunotherapy. Libraries were built with the immunoSEQ multiplex PCR assay. TCRdb took this table from immuneACCESS and kept in-frame rearrangements with V and J called. Such tables lack part of the clones; where checked against another copy, unresolved V genes explain under half of the gap, and the rest is unexplained. For this sample the table gives roughly 23,000 clones, of which 75% to 90% were detected only once. Roughly 9% of the sample is taken by the ten largest. The source material was tumor tissue, sampled after IRX-2 immunotherapy. The receptors were sampled from a human donor with breast cancer.

The chain employs TRBV6-5 and TRBJ2-7; 10 nucleotides align to TRBD2. Germline values: CDR1 MNHEY, CDR2 SVGAGI. With 0 bases clipped from V and 5 bases from J, the junction kept 7 bases outside the gene matches. CDR3 length equals 16 residues. The CDR3 sequence is CASSYSGAGGLNEQYF. The CDR3 DNA follows: TGTGCCAGCAGTTACTCGGGAGCGGGAGGGCTCAACGAGCAGTACTTC.

This chain connects TRBV4-1 to TRBJ1-4; 9 bases agree with TRBD1. V lost 4 bases to trimming and J lost 7 bases; unmatched junction nucleotides: 4. From germline, CDR1 is MGHRA and CDR2 YSYEKL. The length of the CDR3 is 14 residues. The CDR3 loop is CASSRGTGSEKLFF. In DNA form, the CDR3 reads TGCGCCAGCAGCCGCGGGACAGGGAGTGAAAAACTGTTTTTT.

This clone has just one count. This chain connects TRBV30 to TRBJ2-5; 7 bases line up with TRBD2. Trimming took 2 bases from V and 5 from J; bases not matched to a gene: 2. CDR1 GTSNPN and CDR2 SVGIG come from the germline V gene (reference sequence). The CDR3 runs 12 residues. DNA of the CDR3: TGTGCCTGGAGTTGGGGAGGGGAGACCCAGTACTTC. It specifies CAWSWGGETQYF.

The chain uses TRBV7-6 and TRBJ2-2; weak D call: TRBD2 (6 bases). This CDR3 contains 18 residues. Trimming left V 0 bases short and J 0 bases short, with 14 bases between. Germline V gene data show CDR1 as SGHVS and CDR2 as FNYEAQ. This chain's CDR3 is CASSLARITGANTGELFF. CDR3 coding DNA: TGTGCCAGCAGCTTAGCGCGGATAACGGGAGCGAACACCGGGGAGCTGTTTTTT.

In this sample, this clone turned up once. The chain is built from TRBV6-1 and TRBJ1-5; no clear D. The CDR3 sequence is 14 residues long. V lost 1 base to trimming and J lost 6 bases, with 10 bases between them. The V gene's germline CDR1 is MNHNS and CDR2 SASEGT. As DNA, the CDR3 is TGTGCCAGCAGTGAAGTGGGGATCGTTCAGCCCCAGCATTTT. Translation gives CASSEVGIVQPQHF.

This rearrangement joins TRBV27 to TRBJ1-1; D is possibly TRBD1 (5 bases). The V gene lost 3 bases and the J gene lost 4 bases, with 12 bases spanning the gap. Germline loops: CDR1 MNHEY, CDR2 SMNVEV (reference sequence). The CDR3 length is 14 residues. This CDR3 reads CASSLKGTSTEAFF. The CDR3 bases are TGTGCCAGCAGTTTGAAAGGGACGAGCACTGAAGCTTTCTTT.

The V and J genes are TRBV5-1 and TRBJ1-2; TRBD1 might be the D (6 bases). In germline, CDR1 is SGHRS, CDR2 YFSETQ. The germline V and J ends were trimmed by 3 bases and 3 bases, with 12 bases remaining between them. There are 14 residues in the CDR3. CDR3 amino acids: CASSSGQRDYGYTF. CDR3 sequence (DNA): TGCGCCAGCAGCTCTGGACAGAGGGACTATGGCTACACCTTC.

The V gene is TRBV28, the J gene TRBJ1-2; D gene unclear. Germline CDR1 is MDHEN and CDR2 is SYDVKM. With 3 bases removed from V and 5 bases from J, the gap between germline ends came to 4 bases. The CDR3 consists of 11 residues. The CDR3 DNA follows: TGTGCCAGCAGTTTCGGATATGGCTACACCTTC. This codes for CASSFGYGYTF.

The genes are TRBV10-3 and TRBJ2-2, with 7 bases identical to TRBD2. CDR3 length: 15 amino acids. V shed 7 bases and J 4 bases; nucleotides not matched to a gene: 9. CDR1 ENHRY and CDR2 SYGVKD come from the germline V gene. The CDR3 DNA follows: TGTGCCATCACTGGGCGACTAGCCCCCACCGGGGAGCTGTTTTTT. Translated, it gives CAITGRLAPTGELFF.

J is TRBJ2-5 and V is TRBV28, with D perhaps being TRBD1 or TRBD2 (6 bases each). V was cut by 7 bases and J by 5 bases, with 17 bases left in between. The CDR3 covers 14 residues. Germline V lookup: CDR1 MDHEN, CDR2 SYDVKM. The CDR3, as DNA: TGTGCCAGCAAAGGAGGGGGGTTAATGGAGACCCAGTACTTC. Translating it yields CASKGGGLMETQYF.

The chain carries TRBV7-7 and TRBJ2-2; TRBD1 is a possible D gene (5 bases). V dropped 4 bases and J dropped 2 bases, with 8 bases sitting between them. Per the germline V gene, CDR1 is SSHAT and CDR2 is FNYEAQ (reference sequence). The CDR3 spans 14 residues. The CDR3 region is CASSWGRNTGELFF. CDR3 nucleotide sequence: TGTGCCAGCAGCTGGGGCAGAAACACCGGGGAGCTGTTTTTT.

V gene TRBV19 combines with J gene TRBJ2-2; 8 nucleotides agree with TRBD2. CDR1 and CDR2 from the germline V gene are LNHDA and SQIVND (reference sequence). Germline trimming cut 2 bases from V and 3 bases from J; bases unmatched to any gene: 11. This CDR3 spans 18 amino acids. The CDR3 DNA follows: TGTGCCAGTAGTATAAGGAGCGGGGGCTCATGGGACACCGGGGAGCTGTTTTTT. This encodes CASSIRSGGSWDTGELFF.